This T cell receptor (beta chain) was identified in a study of Graves' ophthalmopathy and Graves' hyperthyroidism. The germline V gene has CDR1 SGHDT and CDR2 YYEEEE. Trimming stripped 3 bases from V and 6 bases from J, with 15 bases between. This CDR3 region has 14 residues. Amplified TCR beta CDR3 regions were obtained using RNA transcripts as template. The library came from an HTBI-primed first-round RT-PCR and a second-round multiplex PCR. TCRdb ran MiXCR on the multiplex PCR reads and lists one entry per CDR3 protein. The table has 450,000 or so distinct CDR3 sequences, around an eighth seen once.

Specimen: blood. V is TRBV5-6 and J is TRBJ1-1, with D possibly TRBD1 on 5 matching bases. This sequence originates from a woman in her twenties or thirties with Graves' ophthalmopathy. CDR3 in amino acids: CASSSGGARSEAFF. CDR3 coding DNA: TGTGCCAGCAGCTCAGGAGGGGCGCGGTCTGAAGCTTTCTTT.